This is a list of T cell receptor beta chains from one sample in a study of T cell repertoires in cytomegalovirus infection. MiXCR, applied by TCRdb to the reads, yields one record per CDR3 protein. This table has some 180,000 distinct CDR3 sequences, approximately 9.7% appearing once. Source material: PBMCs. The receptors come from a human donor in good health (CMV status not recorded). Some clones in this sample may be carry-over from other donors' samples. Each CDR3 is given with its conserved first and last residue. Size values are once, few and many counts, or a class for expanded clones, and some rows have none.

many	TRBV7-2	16	CASSLVSARVEETQYF
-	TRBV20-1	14	CSASYGSAGNTIYF
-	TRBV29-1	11	CSVLMTDEQYF
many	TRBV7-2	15	CASSPSAGIYNEQFF
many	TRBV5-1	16	CASSFGTSGGGETQYF
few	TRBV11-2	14	CASSLPVDGVEAFF
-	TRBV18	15	CASSPKDKVASPLHF
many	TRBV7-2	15	CASSLPGGPYNEQFF
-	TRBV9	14	CASSAPIQQETQYF
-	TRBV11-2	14	CASSFSSHEEKLFF
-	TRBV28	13	CASSLLENTEAFF
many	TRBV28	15	CASSPRLAGGYKQFF
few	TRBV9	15	CASSVQTSGSYEQFF
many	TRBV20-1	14	CSARSDRRLYGYTF
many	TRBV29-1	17	CSVYPRGFAGASQTQYF
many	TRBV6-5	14	CASSYGGANTEAFF
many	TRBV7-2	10	CASGTSEINF
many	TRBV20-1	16	CSARDTKTSGGETQYF
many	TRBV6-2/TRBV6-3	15	CASSRDGVNNEPQHF
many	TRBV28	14	CASSSGVGNYGYTF
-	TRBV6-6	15	CASSYGLAGFNEQFF
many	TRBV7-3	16	CASSPPGLAGVNEQFF
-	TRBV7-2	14	CASSRDGRNTEAFF
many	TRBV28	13	CASSPGLEETQYF
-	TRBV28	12	CASSLRTSEAFF
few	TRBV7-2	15	CASNVMWTANYGYTF
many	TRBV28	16	CASSLFGLGTKNIQYF
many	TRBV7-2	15	CASSSNQGHYNEQFF
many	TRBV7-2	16	CASSLAGGGTTDTQYF
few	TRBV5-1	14	CASRYDSSNQPQHF
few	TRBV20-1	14	CSAATGVSFNEQFF
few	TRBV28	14	CASSQPGGYNEQFF
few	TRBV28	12	CASKIGEEKLFF
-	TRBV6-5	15	CASSDPGAGNTEAFF
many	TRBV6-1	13	CASSESMYYEQYF
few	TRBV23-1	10	CASSLLAQHF
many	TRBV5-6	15	CASSYSPRGPRGYTF
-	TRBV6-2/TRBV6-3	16	CAGTTSPGLNAYEQYF
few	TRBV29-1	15	CSAPGTDKYRSAQYF
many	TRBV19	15	CASSIAAGANNEQFF
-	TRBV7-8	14	CASSLSGPQAGYTF
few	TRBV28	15	CASSLVGTDSYEQYF
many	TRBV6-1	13	CASSVGPYNEQFF
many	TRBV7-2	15	CASSSRLGAYNEQFF
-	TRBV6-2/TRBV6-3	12	CASSRQENIQYF
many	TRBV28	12	CASSLEYQPQHF
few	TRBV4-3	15	CASSQDRISGNTIYF
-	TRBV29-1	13	CSAWTSGALVQYF
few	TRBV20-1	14	CSARSGGGSYEQYF
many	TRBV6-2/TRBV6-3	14	CASSYLAITDTQYF
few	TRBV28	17	CASRSQGEGIGNQPQHF
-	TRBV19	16	CASSPHRGSVNQPQHF